A selection of T cell receptor beta chains follows, all from one sample in a study of cytomegalovirus exposure and HLA in healthy donors. Data came from immunoSEQ multiplex PCR; TCRdb stores just in-frame clones and leaves some out. The sample gives approximately 150,000 clones, approximately 90% of which show up once; roughly 4.5% is in the top ten. The sample was PBMCs. The receptors were gathered from a man aged 18 to 35 in good health and CMV-seropositive. CDR3s include the opening cysteine and the closing phenylalanine or tryptophan. The order of the fields is J gene, V gene, D gene, clone size, CDR3 DNA, CDR3 protein. D genes are given only for firm matches. Where a row states a size, it is once, few, many or the class of an expanded clone; other rows omit it.

TRBJ2-5 | TRBV6-5 | TRBD2 | . | TGTGCCAGCAGGAAAGGGCAGCGGGGGACCCAGTACTTC | CASRKGQRGTQYF
TRBJ1-2 | TRBV6-4 | . | . | TGTGCCAGCAGTGAACAGGGAAGTGGCTACACCTTC | CASSEQGSGYTF
TRBJ2-1 | TRBV6-1 | TRBD1 | . | TGTGCCAGCAGTGTGGGACAGGGTTCCTACAATGAGCAGTTCTTC | CASSVGQGSYNEQFF
TRBJ1-3 | TRBV6-1 | . | . | TGTGCCAGCTCGGGATACGGAAACACCATATATTTT | CASSGYGNTIYF
TRBJ1-2 | TRBV19 | TRBD1 | . | TGTGCCAGTAGTATCACAGGGGCTGCCTATGGCTACACCTTC | CASSITGAAYGYTF
TRBJ2-7 | TRBV18 | . | once | TGTGCCAGCTCACCATCAGGTCCGGGGTTAGAGCAGTACTTC | CASSPSGPGLEQYF
TRBJ2-7 | TRBV5-1 | TRBD1 | . | TGCGCCAGCGGCGGACAGGGGGTAGACGAGCAGTACTTC | CASGGQGVDEQYF
TRBJ2-5 | TRBV11-2 | TRBD2 | . | TGTGCCAGCAGCTCGGGACTAGCGACTCTGCAAGAGACCCAGTACTTC | CASSSGLATLQETQYF
TRBJ1-2 | TRBV7-9 | TRBD1 | . | TGTGCCAGCAGCTTAGACAGGGACAGGGGCTATGGCTACACCTTC | CASSLDRDRGYGYTF
TRBJ1-5 | TRBV2 | . | . | TGTGCCAGCATAGAGAGGGAGAAACAGCCCCAGCATTTT | CASIEREKQPQHF
TRBJ2-2 | TRBV6-1 | . | . | TGTGCCAGCGACGAGTCCTTAGGGGCGGACGGGGAGCTGTTTTTT | CASDESLGADGELFF
TRBJ2-3 | TRBV5-1 | TRBD2 | . | TGCGCCAGCAGGCTTGCCGGGAGGAGCACAGATACGCAGTATTTT | CASRLAGRSTDTQYF
TRBJ1-1 | TRBV29-1 | . | . | TGCAGCGTTGAGAGCGCACCCAACACTGAAGCTTTCTTT | CSVESAPNTEAFF
TRBJ2-7 | TRBV19 | . | . | TGTGCCAGTGCTGTCTCGGGCGGGATCTACGAGCAGTACTTC | CASAVSGGIYEQYF
TRBJ2-7 | TRBV10-2 | TRBD1 | . | TGCGCCAGCAGGGGACAGGGGGCTGGCGAGCAGTACTTC | CASRGQGAGEQYF
TRBJ1-2 | TRBV5-1 | . | once | TGCGCCAGCAGCCCCTCCGGCTATGGCTACACCTTC | CASSPSGYGYTF
TRBJ1-2 | TRBV27 | . | once | TGTGCCAGTAAAAGACCGGGGGAGGGCTATGGCTACACCTTC | CASKRPGEGYGYTF
TRBJ1-4 | TRBV11-2 | . | once | TGTGCCAGCAGCTTAGGTGGGGCGGGACCCTACGAACTGTTTTTT | CASSLGGAGPYELFF
TRBJ2-1 | TRBV5-6 | TRBD2 | . | TGTGCCAGCAGCCTCCGACTAGCGGGAGGGCCCACCTACAATGAGCAGTTCTTC | CASSLRLAGGPTYNEQFF
TRBJ2-7 | TRBV5-6 | . | . | TGTGCCAGCACCTCGGGACACTTCGGTTCCTACGAGCAGTACTTC | CASTSGHFGSYEQYF
TRBJ2-1 | TRBV2 | . | . | TGTGCCAGCGCGATCCGGGACTTAGGACTAAATGAGCAGTTCTTC | CASAIRDLGLNEQFF
TRBJ2-1 | TRBV19 | . | . | TGTGCCAGTAGTATAGACGAGGAACAGCAGTTCTTC | CASSIDEEQQFF
TRBJ1-1 | TRBV18 | TRBD1 | . | TGTGCCAGCTCCTTAGAGACAGGGGACACTGAAGCTTTCTTT | CASSLETGDTEAFF
TRBJ1-5 | TRBV18 | . | . | TGTGCCAGCTCACCACCCCCGGGGAACAATCAGCCCCAGCATTTT | CASSPPPGNNQPQHF
TRBJ1-1 | TRBV28 | . | . | TGTGCCAGCAGCAGTTGGAACACTGAAGCTTTCTTT | CASSSWNTEAFF
TRBJ1-1 | TRBV7-8 | . | . | TGTGCCAGCAGCTTAGTCACCCGGTCTGAAGCTTTCTTT | CASSLVTRSEAFF
TRBJ1-2 | TRBV19 | TRBD1 | few | TGTGCCAGTAGTATTGGGACAGCCTATGGCTACACCTTC | CASSIGTAYGYTF
TRBJ2-7 | TRBV13 | TRBD1 | . | TGTGCCAGCTTTGACAGGGTCTCCTACGAGCAGTACTTC | CASFDRVSYEQYF
TRBJ1-3 | TRBV14 | . | . | TGTGCCAGCAGGAGGGCCACTGGAAACACCATATATTTT | CASRRATGNTIYF
TRBJ2-7 | TRBV5-1 | . | few | TGCGCCAGCAGCCAGGGGACCTACGAGCAGTACTTC | CASSQGTYEQYF
TRBJ1-1 | TRBV6-1 | TRBD1 | . | TGTGCCAGCAGTGCACCCGGGACAGGAGCTTTCTTT | CASSAPGTGAFF
TRBJ1-1 | TRBV5-1 | . | . | TGCGCCAGCAGCAGGCAGGATAACACTGAAGCTTTCTTT | CASSRQDNTEAFF
TRBJ1-2 | TRBV5-4 | . | . | TGTGCCAGCAGCTTGGATACTCATGGCTACACCTTC | CASSLDTHGYTF
TRBJ1-3 | TRBV2 | TRBD1 | . | TGTGCCAGCAGTATCAGGGGACAGGGGTTAGGAAACACCATATATTTT | CASSIRGQGLGNTIYF
TRBJ1-4 | TRBV28 | . | . | TGTGCCAGCAGTTTAGCCCAGGCCGAAAATGAAAAACTGTTTTTT | CASSLAQAENEKLFF
TRBJ1-3 | TRBV30 | TRBD1 | . | TGTGCCTGCCTCGGACAGGGGAAGGGAAACACCATATATTTT | CACLGQGKGNTIYF
TRBJ1-5 | TRBV6-1 | TRBD1 | . | TGTGCCAGCAGTGGCCGGGACAGAAGAATGAATCAGCCCCAGCATTTT | CASSGRDRRMNQPQHF
TRBJ2-3 | TRBV15 | . | . | TGTGCCACCAGCGAGGGGGCGCCGGGGGCCAACACAGATACGCAGTATTTT | CATSEGAPGANTDTQYF
TRBJ2-1 | TRBV5-5 | . | . | TGTGCCAGCAGCTCGTGGACTGGCTACAATGAGCAGTTCTTC | CASSSWTGYNEQFF
TRBJ1-1 | TRBV30 | . | . | TGTGCCTGGAGAAGGGCGGACTTAACGAACACTGAAGCTTTCTTT | CAWRRADLTNTEAFF
TRBJ1-5 | TRBV18 | TRBD1 | . | TGTGCCAGCTCACCCGGACAGGGGGCGACGGAGCCCCAGCATTTT | CASSPGQGATEPQHF
TRBJ2-7 | TRBV5-6 | TRBD2 | . | TGTGCCAGCACCACAAGGGTAGCGGGGGGGACCTACGAGCAGTACTTC | CASTTRVAGGTYEQYF
TRBJ2-1 | TRBV6-5 | . | . | TGTGCCAGCAGCCGAATCAGCGGCTCCTACAATGAGCAGTTCTTC | CASSRISGSYNEQFF
TRBJ1-2 | TRBV5-4 | TRBD1 | once | TGTGCCAGCAGTTTCCACAGGGGCTATGGCTACACCTTC | CASSFHRGYGYTF
TRBJ1-2 | TRBV2 | . | . | TGTGCCAGCAGTGAGGAGGGGCAGGACTATGGCTACACCTTC | CASSEEGQDYGYTF
TRBJ2-3 | TRBV11-2 | . | . | TGTGCCAGCAGCTTAGGGCAGAACACAGATACGCAGTATTTT | CASSLGQNTDTQYF